What follows are 10 T cell receptor beta chains derived from one specimen sequenced in a study of cytomegalovirus exposure and HLA in healthy donors. The PCR was carried out with 60 Vbeta primers and 13 Jbeta primers. Profiling relied on immunoSEQ multiplex PCR, and the TCRdb table lists in-frame clones only, not all of them. The data hold 77,000 or so clones, with about 79% observed a single time. Sequences were obtained from PBMCs. These receptors all stem from a man between 35 and 55 years old in good health and CMV-seronegative.

The chain recombines TRBV7-6 with TRBJ2-1; D unclear. This CDR3 region has 12 residues. V was pared by 2 bases and J by 9 bases, with 8 bases between. The germline gives CDR1 SGHVS, CDR2 FNYEAQ. DNA of the CDR3: TGTGCCAGCAGCTTATTTCGCGGTGAGCAGTTCTTC. It encodes CASSLFRGEQFF.

The J gene is TRBJ2-3, the V gene TRBV28; 8 nucleotides agree with TRBD2. The CDR3 has 15 residues. The germline V gene has CDR1 MDHEN and CDR2 SYDVKM. V shed 9 bases, J shed 4 bases, and the junction held 12 bases outside the gene matches. The CDR3 DNA is TGTGCCAGTTACGTGAGCGGGAGTGAGTCAGATACGCAGTATTTT. It specifies CASYVSGSESDTQYF.

The table lists this clone with a few counts. V usage is TRBV7-2 and J usage is TRBJ1-5; D possibly corresponds to TRBD1 (5 bases). Per the germline V gene, CDR1 is SGHTA and CDR2 is FQGNSA. V was clipped by 1 base and J by 3 bases, with 10 bases between them. The CDR3 is 15 amino acids. Here the CDR3 DNA reads TGTGCCAGCAGCTTAGACTGGACAAACAATCAGCCCCAGCATTTT. Protein sequence: CASSLDWTNNQPQHF.

This rearrangement joins TRBV7-3 to TRBJ1-1; D remains unclear. Looked up from germline, CDR1 is SGHTA and CDR2 is FQGTGA. The CDR3 contains 13 residues. The V end lost 3 bases, the J end lost 5 bases, and 10 bases lay between the germline ends. CDR3: CASSFLKETEAFF. Here the CDR3 DNA reads TGTGCCAGCAGCTTTCTAAAGGAGACTGAAGCTTTCTTT.

This clone was found a few times. The chain combines TRBV7-9 with TRBJ2-3; TRBD2 might be the D (5 bases). Trimming took off 3 bases at V and 6 bases at J, with 13 bases between the two ends. The CDR3 covers 14 residues. Germline CDR1 and CDR2: SEHNR and FQNEAQ (reference sequence). The CDR3 loop reads CASSFEGLGDTQYF. The CDR3 nucleotides read TGTGCCAGCAGCTTCGAGGGTTTAGGGGATACGCAGTATTTT. Using reference TRBV7-9 and TRBJ2-3 for the parts outside the CDR3, the full variable domain is DTGVSQNPRHKITKRGQNVTFRCDPISEHNRLYWYRQTLGQGPEFLTYFQNEAQLEKSRLLSDRFSAERPKGSFSTLEIQRTEQGDSAMYLCASSFEGLGDTQYFGPGTRLTVL.

The chain employs TRBV25-1 and TRBJ2-7; 9 nucleotides match TRBD1. V gave up 2 bases and J gave up 8 bases; unmatched junction bases: 10. This CDR3 has 15 amino acids. Per germline, CDR1 MGHDK and CDR2 SYGVNS. The CDR3 loop reads CASSEGGTGSVKQYF. The CDR3 DNA reads TGTGCCAGCAGTGAAGGGGGGACAGGGTCGGTTAAGCAGTACTTC.

This clone has just one count. The rearrangement uses TRBV9 and TRBJ2-2, with 10 bases that match TRBD2. Germline values: CDR1 SGDLS, CDR2 YYNGEE. The junction had 5 bases not matched to a gene; V was cut back by 2 bases and J by 4 bases. This CDR3 contains 16 residues. The CDR3 sequence is CASSVGTSVGTGELFF. CDR3 nucleotides: TGTGCCAGCAGCGTGGGGACTAGCGTCGGCACCGGGGAGCTGTTTTTT.

In its sample, this clone was seen a few times. The V call is TRBV6-1, the J call TRBJ2-5; TRBD1 might be the D (6 bases). The DNA end is a closer match to TRBJ2-7, so the J assignment may be wrong. Looked up from germline, CDR1 is MNHNS and CDR2 is SASEGT. There are 13 residues in the CDR3. Here the CDR3 reads CASRTGQPYEQYF. In nucleotides, the CDR3 is TGTGCCAGCAGGACAGGCCAGCCCTACGAGCAGTACTTC.

CDR3 amino acids: CAISSQVDRGSSYEQYF. CDR3 DNA: TGTGCCATCAGTTCCCAGGTTGATCGCGGGAGCTCCTACGAGCAGTACTTC. The chain joins TRBV10-3 to TRBJ2-7; TRBD2 agrees at 7 bases. The germline gives CDR1 ENHRY, CDR2 SYGVKD. This CDR3 has 17 amino acids. Germline trimming cut 5 bases from V and 0 bases from J; bases unmatched to any gene: 13.

The chain is built from TRBV21-1 and TRBJ2-7; the table's TRBD2 call for D was not verified on the DNA. TRBV21-1 is annotated as a pseudogene. CDR3 size: 14 residues. CDR3 sequence (DNA): TGTGCCAGCAGCAACAAGAGGCACTACTACGAGCAGTACTTC. It codes for CASSNKRHYYEQYF.